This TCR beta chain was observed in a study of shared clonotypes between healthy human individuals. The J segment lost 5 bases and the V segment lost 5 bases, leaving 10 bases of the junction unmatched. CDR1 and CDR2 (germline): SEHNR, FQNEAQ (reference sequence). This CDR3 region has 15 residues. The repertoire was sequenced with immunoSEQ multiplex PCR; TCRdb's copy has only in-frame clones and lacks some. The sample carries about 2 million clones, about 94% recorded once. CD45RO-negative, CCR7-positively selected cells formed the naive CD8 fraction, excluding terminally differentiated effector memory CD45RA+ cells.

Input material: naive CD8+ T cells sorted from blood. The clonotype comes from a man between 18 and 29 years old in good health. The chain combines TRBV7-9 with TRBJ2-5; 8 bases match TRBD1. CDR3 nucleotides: TGTGCCAGCAGCACTCCTCGCGACAGGGGTGAGACCCAGTACTTC. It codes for CASSTPRDRGETQYF. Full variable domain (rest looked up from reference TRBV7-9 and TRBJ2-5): DTGVSQNPRHKITKRGQNVTFRCDPISEHNRLYWYRQTLGQGPEFLTYFQNEAQLEKSRLLSDRFSAERPKGSFSTLEIQRTEQGDSAMYLCASSTPRDRGETQYFGPGTRLLVL.